Below are 22 T cell receptor beta chains sequenced from a single sample in a study of control samples from healthy donors and cancer patients. Generated by immunoSEQ multiplex PCR, the TCRdb table keeps only in-frame clones and is missing some. Among about 130,000 clones, approximately 92% were seen once, and the ten largest hold 5.5% to 7%. The sequenced sample consisted of blood. The receptors here all came from a man between 18 and 35 years old in good health.

CDR3: CASSVGLTTGSGNTIYF. In DNA form, the CDR3 reads TGTGCCAGCAGCGTAGGCCTTACGACAGGATCTGGAAACACCATATATTTT. The gene calls are TRBV9 and TRBJ1-3, with D perhaps TRBD1 (6 bases). In germline, CDR1 is SGDLS, CDR2 YYNGEE. CDR3 size: 17 residues. The V end was cut by 0 bases, the J end by 1 base, with 14 bases between.

The V and J genes are TRBV5-1 and TRBJ2-7, with D possibly TRBD1 on 6 matching bases. Per germline, CDR1 SGHRS and CDR2 YFSETQ. V was clipped by 2 bases and J by 3 bases, with 9 bases between them. This CDR3 contains 13 residues. The CDR3: CASSLDRLYEQYF. CDR3 sequence (DNA): TGCGCCAGCAGCTTAGACAGGCTCTACGAGCAGTACTTC.

The chain is built from TRBV5-1 and TRBJ2-2; no clear D gene. The CDR3 is 15 amino acids. Germline lookup yields CDR1 SGHRS and CDR2 YFSETQ. Deletions cut 4 bases from V and 6 bases from J, with 16 bases between. The CDR3 spells CASSPPSTVAGELFF. The CDR3 coding sequence is TGCGCCAGCAGCCCACCATCCACAGTGGCCGGGGAGCTGTTTTTT.

V and J are TRBV5-6 and TRBJ1-2, with D unclear. CDR1 is SGHDT and CDR2 is YYEEEE in the germline V gene. The ends were cut back, 3 bases at V and 7 bases at J, with 16 bases in the middle. CDR3 length equals 14 residues. The CDR3 DNA is TGTGCCAGCAGCTCCCCCGACGTTCCGGGTGGCTACACCTTC. Amino acids: CASSSPDVPGGYTF.

The rearrangement uses TRBV7-2 and TRBJ1-5; unclear D gene. Looked up from germline, CDR1 is SGHTA and CDR2 is FQGNSA. There are 15 residues in the CDR3. V was shortened by 3 bases and J by 1 base, with 10 bases between the two germline ends. The CDR3: CASSFRLLSNQPQHF. CDR3 sequence (DNA): TGTGCCAGCAGCTTTCGGCTCTTGAGCAATCAGCCCCAGCATTTT.

V usage is TRBV29-1 and J usage is TRBJ1-1; D might be TRBD1 (5 bases). Trimming cost V 8 bases and J 0 bases, with 13 bases left between them. CDR1 SQVTM and CDR2 ANQGSEA come from the germline V gene. This CDR3 has 13 residues. Here the CDR3 DNA reads TGCAGCTCTACGGGACGGGTGAACACTGAAGCTTTCTTT. Its protein product is CSSTGRVNTEAFF.

CDR3 in DNA: TGTGCCAGTAAGACAGGGAGCACTGAAGCTTTCTTT. It encodes CASKTGSTEAFF. The chain combines TRBV19 with TRBJ1-1, with 7 nucleotides matching TRBD1. CDR1 is LNHDA and CDR2 is SQIVND in the germline V gene (reference sequence). This CDR3 comprises 12 residues. The ends lost 7 bases at V and 4 bases at J; junction bases unmatched: 3.

Regarding this clone: The sample contains more than one DNA sequence encoding this CDR3. The rearrangement joins TRBV7-9 to TRBJ2-5; D unresolved. CDR3 length: 13 residues. Trimming took 2 bases from V and 4 from J, leaving 8 bases between them. Germline CDR1 is SEHNR and CDR2 is FQNEAQ (reference sequence). Here the CDR3 DNA reads TGTGCCAGCAGCTTAAGCCGCTCAGAGACCCAGTACTTC. Translation: CASSLSRSETQYF.

The chain is built from TRBV5-4 and TRBJ2-3; 12 bases are a match to TRBD2. Germline CDR1 reads SGHNT; CDR2 reads YYREEE (reference sequence). This CDR3 has 16 residues. V dropped 4 bases and J dropped 0; count of bases not matched to a gene: 3. CDR3 coding DNA: TGTGCCAGCAGCATACTAGCGGGGGGCAGCACAGATACGCAGTATTTT. Its translation: CASSILAGGSTDTQYF.

CDR3 sequence: CASSQPGTAYGNTIYF. The CDR3 DNA reads TGCGCCAGCAGCCAGCCCGGGACAGCTTATGGAAACACCATATATTTT. The chain joins TRBV4-1 to TRBJ1-3; 7 bases map to TRBD1. Germline V gene sequence: CDR1 MGHRA, CDR2 YSYEKL. The V and J ends lost 3 bases and 3 bases, in that order; junction bases with no gene match: 8. The CDR3 loop spans 16 amino acids.

The count of this clone is one. The gene calls are TRBV11-2 and TRBJ1-1, with 7 bases matching TRBD1. This CDR3 spans 15 amino acids. V lost 2 bases, J lost 7 bases, and 10 bases stayed unmatched. From germline, CDR1 is SGHAT and CDR2 FQNNGV. The CDR3 sequence: CASSLLPSGGGEAFF. DNA of the CDR3: TGTGCCAGCAGCTTACTACCCTCAGGGGGGGGTGAAGCTTTCTTT.

J is TRBJ2-1 and V is TRBV6-6, with D possibly being TRBD2 (6 bases). The CDR3 has 15 amino acids. Looked up from germline, CDR1 is MNHNY and CDR2 is SVGAGI (reference sequence). Trimming left V 6 bases short and J 10 bases short, with 22 bases between. CDR3 in DNA: TGTGCCAGCAGAAAACGGGCGCGACTAGTGCAGGAGCAGTTCTTC. Translating gives CASRKRARLVQEQFF.

This sequence joins TRBV12-3 or TRBV12-4 and TRBJ1-1; no reliable D call. CDR3 length: 13 residues. Trimming removed 2 bases from V and 1 base from J, with 5 bases in between. The CDR3 protein is CASSLSANTEAFF. CDR3 coding DNA: TGTGCCAGCAGTTTATCGGCGAACACTGAAGCTTTCTTT.

The chain links TRBV15 to TRBJ1-6, with D unclear. CDR3 size: 14 residues. V lost 4 bases and J 7 bases, leaving 11 bases between the germline ends. Germline lookup yields CDR1 LNHNV and CDR2 YYDKDF (reference sequence). CDR3 sequence reads: CATSTQSWNSPLHF. CDR3 nucleotide sequence: TGTGCCACCAGCACGCAGAGTTGGAATTCACCCCTCCACTTT.

The chain joins TRBV21-1 to TRBJ2-5; the D call TRBD1 from the table was never checked on the DNA. TRBV21-1 is a recognized pseudogene. The CDR3 loop spans 14 amino acids. The CDR3 bases are TGTGCCAGCAGCAAAGAAGGCAGGGAAGAGACCCAGTACTTC. Translated: CASSKEGREETQYF.

The chain recombines TRBV5-1 with TRBJ1-1; no clear D. Between the trimmed V and J ends, which lost 4 bases and 1 base, there was a span of 8 bases. The CDR3 contains 13 residues. Germline CDR1 is SGHRS and CDR2 is YFSETQ. The chain's CDR3 is CASSIDGNTEAFF. The CDR3 DNA reads as TGCGCCAGCAGCATCGACGGGAACACTGAAGCTTTCTTT.

This clone came up a few times. This chain uses TRBV7-3 with TRBJ1-6; the D gene is possibly TRBD1 (5 bases). The length of the CDR3 is 16 residues. V was clipped by 5 bases and J by 6 bases, with 17 bases between them. Germline V gene data show CDR1 as SGHTA and CDR2 as FQGTGA. The CDR3 is CASSPRGAGRNSPLHF. The CDR3 coding sequence is TGTGCCAGCAGCCCCCGCGGGGCAGGGCGTAATTCACCCCTCCACTTT.

The chain couples TRBV4-2 to TRBJ1-3; tentative D call: TRBD1 (5 bases). The V end lost 4 bases, the J end lost 5 bases, and 12 bases lay between the germline ends. CDR1 is LGHNA, CDR2 YNFKEQ, per germline. The CDR3 loop spans 14 amino acids. DNA of the CDR3: TGTGCCAGCAGCCTTACAGGTACTCGAAACACCATATATTTT. Its protein is CASSLTGTRNTIYF.

The chain has TRBV28 and TRBJ1-4, with a tentative D call TRBD1 (5 bases). The CDR3 extends over 17 amino acids. Trimming removed 3 bases at V and 0 bases at J, with 14 bases between. Germline CDR1 MDHEN, CDR2 SYDVKM. In nucleotides, the CDR3 is TGTGCCAGCAGTTTTTGGGGCACTCGGACAACTAATGAAAAACTGTTTTTT. Translating gives CASSFWGTRTTNEKLFF.

The chain carries TRBV9 and TRBJ1-1; D not certain. With 0 bases removed from V and 1 base from J, the gap between germline ends came to 10 bases. CDR3 length: 15 amino acids. Per germline, CDR1 SGDLS and CDR2 YYNGEE. The CDR3 DNA sequence: TGTGCCAGCAGCGTAGAGGCGTACGGGAACACTGAAGCTTTCTTT. Translating gives CASSVEAYGNTEAFF.

This clone was found once. The chain recombines TRBV6-1 with TRBJ1-2; the D gene is possibly TRBD1 (6 bases). Trimming removed 2 bases from V and 8 bases from J, with 18 bases in between. Germline V gene sequence: CDR1 MNHNS, CDR2 SASEGT. CDR3 length: 15 residues. CDR3 coding DNA: TGTGCCAGCAGTGAACTGACGACAGGCGGCTACGGCTACACCTTC. Amino acid sequence: CASSELTTGGYGYTF.

The chain is built from TRBV5-4 and TRBJ2-7, with 9 positions matching TRBD1. Germline V gene sequence: CDR1 SGHNT, CDR2 YYREEE (reference sequence). V gave up 3 bases and J gave up 1 base; unmatched junction bases: 8. The CDR3 runs 16 residues. The CDR3 spells CASSSDSGTGSYEQYF. The CDR3 DNA is TGTGCCAGCAGCTCGGACTCCGGGACAGGGTCCTACGAGCAGTACTTC.